The next 8 T cell receptor beta chains were all read from a single sample in a study of PD-1 blockade in classical Hodgkin lymphoma. Libraries were prepared by immunoSEQ multiplex PCR; TCRdb keeps only in-frame clonotypes and omits some of them. Of 20,000 to 30,000 clones in the sample, roughly 68% are singletons; the top ten hold about 11%. In every patient, relapse followed autologous stem cell transplantation, while exposure to brentuximab vedotin differed. The material sequenced was peripheral blood mononuclear cells (PBMCs), taken before the second cycle of nivolumab. The receptors come from a human donor with classical Hodgkin lymphoma.

The chain is built from TRBV28 and TRBJ2-7; 7 bases agree with TRBD1. The CDR3 consists of 15 residues. V shed 3 bases and J 0 bases; nucleotides not matched to a gene: 5. Germline assignment: CDR1 MDHEN and CDR2 SYDVKM. CDR3: CASSLTGRVSYEQYF. CDR3 DNA: TGTGCCAGCAGTTTGACAGGGCGGGTCTCCTACGAGCAGTACTTC.

CDR3 in DNA: TGTGCCAGCAGCTTCGCTAATGAAAAACTGTTTTTT. Its protein is CASSFANEKLFF. This chain connects TRBV7-2 to TRBJ1-4; D unresolved. The V end lost 3 bases, the J end lost 3 bases, and 2 bases lay between the germline ends. The CDR3 length is 12 residues. Germline V gene data show CDR1 as SGHTA and CDR2 as FQGNSA.

The V and J genes are TRBV5-4 and TRBJ2-7; D possibly uses TRBD1 or TRBD2 (5 bases each). Germline lookup yields CDR1 SGHNT and CDR2 YYREEE (reference sequence). The CDR3 totals 14 residues. V lost 4 bases and J lost 1, with 12 bases in between. The CDR3 DNA sequence: TGTGCCAGCAGCCCCGGGACCTTATCCTACGAGCAGTACTTC. Its protein product is CASSPGTLSYEQYF.

The chain joins TRBV28 to TRBJ2-3; 8 bases align to TRBD2. The CDR3 totals 15 residues. The J segment lost 1 base and the V segment lost 8 bases, leaving 8 bases of the junction unmatched. Germline assignment: CDR1 MDHEN and CDR2 SYDVKM. CDR3 loop: CASPPVLAGTDTQYF. The CDR3 DNA sequence: TGTGCCAGCCCCCCCGTACTAGCGGGCACAGATACGCAGTATTTT.

This clone was counted only a few times. CDR3 in DNA: TGTGCCAGTCTTTCCGACAGGGAAACTGAAGCTTTCTTT. It translates to CASLSDRETEAFF. The chain recombines TRBV19 with TRBJ1-1; 7 bases align to TRBD1. Per germline, CDR1 LNHDA and CDR2 SQIVND (reference sequence). CDR3 length: 13 residues. V lost 8 bases, J lost 5 bases, and 8 bases stayed unmatched.

The chain has TRBV29-1 and TRBJ2-7; D is uncertain. Germline V CDR1 and CDR2: SQVTM, ANQGSEA. Trimming removed 1 base at V and 6 bases at J, with 7 bases between. The CDR3 contains 11 residues. The CDR3, as DNA: TGCAGCGTTGAAGTGGCCGGCGAGCAGTACTTC. Its translation is CSVEVAGEQYF.

The chain has TRBV28 and TRBJ1-1; D is unresolved. This CDR3 contains 13 residues. Trimming shortened V by 4 bases and J by 4 bases, and 10 bases separated the two germline ends. Germline CDR1 and CDR2: MDHEN and SYDVKM. The CDR3 spells CASSYAGLTEAFF. The CDR3 DNA follows: TGTGCCAGCAGTTACGCAGGCCTCACTGAAGCTTTCTTT.

The chain employs TRBV7-9 and TRBJ2-3, with TRBD2 identical over 8 bases. Germline lookup yields CDR1 SEHNR and CDR2 FQNEAQ (reference sequence). J gave up 0 bases and V 8 bases, and 7 bases lay outside the gene matches. The CDR3 spans 15 residues. The CDR3 sequence is CASGEAGVSTDTQYF. CDR3 nucleotides: TGTGCCAGCGGGGAAGCGGGAGTAAGCACAGATACGCAGTATTTT.